This T cell receptor beta chain appears in the sequencing data of a study of blood T cell repertoires in COVID-19. In the study overall: The United States, Italy and Spain supplied acute and convalescent COVID-19 samples.

With V trimmed by 5 bases and J by 5 bases, 10 bases remained unmatched. CDR1 and CDR2 (germline): SGHTA, FQGNSA. The CDR3 has 15 amino acids. Measured with immunoSEQ multiplex PCR; TCRdb has only the in-frame clones, and not every one. The sample lists 100,000 to 150,000 clones; more than 75% were seen once. This TCR was recovered from a woman between 65 and 79 years old with COVID-19, enrolled during active disease. Sequenced input: peripheral blood. The rearrangement joins TRBV7-2 to TRBJ2-3; 7 bases map to TRBD2. The CDR3 sequence is CASSLLSGEVDTQYF. The CDR3 DNA is TGTGCCAGCAGCCTCCTCAGCGGGGAGGTAGATACGCAGTATTTT.